The 20 T cell receptor beta chains presented below share a single source sample, sequenced in a study of cytomegalovirus exposure and HLA in healthy donors. TCRdb's copy holds only in-frame clones and misses some; the assay was immunoSEQ multiplex PCR. This table holds about 72,000 clones, about 93% found once. The sequenced sample was PBMCs. These receptors were collected from a woman aged 18-29 years in good health and CMV-seropositive.

This chain joins TRBV10-3 and TRBJ1-2; D is uncertain. Germline CDR1 reads ENHRY; CDR2 reads SYGVKD. This CDR3 is 13 amino acids long. The germline V and J ends were trimmed by 10 bases and 7 bases, with 19 bases remaining between them. For the CDR3, the DNA is TGTGCCAGCGCGGGTTTGGCGTACTCTGGCTACACCTTC. This encodes CASAGLAYSGYTF.

The chain uses TRBV11-3 and TRBJ2-7; TRBD1 aligns across 7 bases. V shed 4 bases and J 0 bases; nucleotides not matched to a gene: 9. CDR3 length: 16 amino acids. The germline CDR1 and CDR2 sequences are SGHNT and YENEEA. The CDR3 sequence is CASSSIDNRGSYEQYF. The DNA for the CDR3 is TGTGCCAGCAGCTCAATAGACAACAGGGGCTCCTACGAGCAGTACTTC.

The chain has TRBV15 and TRBJ1-5; a weak D match, TRBD1 (5 bases). Germline CDR1 reads LNHNV; CDR2 reads YYDKDF (reference sequence). The CDR3 extends over 15 amino acids. The V gene lost 6 bases and the J gene lost 0 bases, with 12 bases spanning the gap. Here the CDR3 DNA reads TGTGCCACCAGAAACACGGGACTTAGCAATCAGCCCCAGCATTTT. This codes for CATRNTGLSNQPQHF.

The rearrangement joins TRBV7-9 to TRBJ2-7; 10 positions match TRBD2. The CDR3 spans 19 residues. V was pared by 6 bases and J by 5 bases, with 22 bases of the junction left unmatched. Per germline, CDR1 SEHNR and CDR2 FQNEAQ (reference sequence). The CDR3: CASSLIPGQDGLAAHEQYF. CDR3 bases: TGTGCCAGCAGTCTCATCCCGGGACAGGATGGACTAGCGGCCCACGAGCAGTACTTC.

The chain carries TRBV7-2 and TRBJ1-1, with unresolved D. The germline V gene encodes CDR1 SGHTA and CDR2 FQGNSA. Trimming removed 3 bases at V and 1 base at J, with 12 bases between. The CDR3 loop spans 15 amino acids. CDR3 region: CASSLGAKQNTEAFF. CDR3 DNA sequence: TGTGCCAGCAGCTTGGGAGCTAAACAGAACACTGAAGCTTTCTTT.

About this clone itself: Mismatch with germline at one junction end may stem from a read error. The chain recombines TRBV15 with TRBJ2-7; D unclear. CDR3 size: 13 residues. Per the germline V gene, CDR1 is LNHNV and CDR2 is YYDKDF (reference sequence). For the CDR3, the DNA is TGTGCCACCAGCGGAGAGGCTCACTACGAGCAGTACTTC. Protein sequence: CATSGEAHYEQYF. The full variable domain, in which reference TRBV15 and TRBJ2-7 provide the parts outside the CDR3, is DAMVIQNPRYQVTQFGKPVTLSCSQTLNHNVMYWYQQKSSQAPKLLFHYYDKDFNNEADTPDNFQSRRPNTSFCFLDIRSPGLGDTAMYLCATSGEAHYEQYFGPGTRLTVT.

The J gene is TRBJ2-2, the V gene TRBV5-1, with D perhaps TRBD1 (5 bases). Germline CDR1 reads SGHRS; CDR2 reads YFSETQ. This CDR3 spans 12 amino acids. Trimming removed 6 bases from V and 5 bases from J, with 8 bases in between. The CDR3 is CASTGLTGELFF. The CDR3 DNA follows: TGCGCCAGCACAGGGTTGACCGGGGAGCTGTTTTTT. The full variable domain, with the rest looked up from reference TRBV5-1 and TRBJ2-2, is KAGVTQTPRYLIKTRGQQVTLSCSPISGHRSVSWYQQTPGQGLQFLFEYFSETQRNKGNFPGRFSGRQFSNSRSEMNVSTLELGDSALYLCASTGLTGELFFGEGSRLTVL.

The CDR3 reads CASSTSGRANEQFF. CDR3 nucleotides: TGTGCCAGCAGCACTAGCGGGAGGGCCAATGAGCAGTTCTTC. The gene calls are TRBV7-2 and TRBJ2-1; 13 bases line up with TRBD2. Germline lookup yields CDR1 SGHTA and CDR2 FQGNSA. The CDR3 contains 14 residues. After removal of 5 bases from V and 6 bases from J, the junction contained 1 base not matched to a gene.

V usage is TRBV10-3 and J usage is TRBJ2-3; 9 nucleotides align to TRBD1. The V and J ends lost 6 bases and 2 bases, in that order; junction bases with no gene match: 3. This CDR3 region has 14 residues. Germline V gene data show CDR1 as ENHRY and CDR2 as SYGVKD. The CDR3 sequence: CAIRDRGFTDTQYF. The CDR3 DNA sequence: TGTGCCATCAGGGACAGGGGATTCACAGATACGCAGTATTTT.

This clone was observed a single time. The chain uses TRBV15 and TRBJ2-1, with TRBD2 matching 9 bases. Germline CDR1 and CDR2: LNHNV and YYDKDF (reference sequence). The CDR3 is 16 amino acids. The trim removed 1 base at V and 7 bases at J, leaving 8 bases unmatched. The DNA of the CDR3 is TGTGCCACCAGCAGAGCTTCGCGGGGGGGCCTGAATGAGCAGTTCTTC. Translating gives CATSRASRGGLNEQFF.

The rearrangement joins TRBV19 to TRBJ2-7, with TRBD1 matching 7 bases. The CDR3 extends over 16 amino acids. CDR1 is LNHDA and CDR2 is SQIVND in the germline V gene (reference sequence). After removal of 4 bases from V and 3 bases from J, the junction contained 12 bases not matched to a gene. The CDR3 region has the DNA TGTGCCAGTAGTACCACCGCTGGGACAGAAGTCTACGAGCAGTACTTC. Residues: CASSTTAGTEVYEQYF.

The chain joins TRBV18 to TRBJ2-1; D perhaps matches TRBD2 (6 bases). V was trimmed by 6 bases and J by 6 bases, leaving 12 bases between them. The length of the CDR3 is 13 residues. Per the germline V gene, CDR1 is KGHSH and CDR2 is LQKENI. The CDR3 loop is CASSLAPLNEQFF. The CDR3 bases are TGTGCCAGCTCTCTAGCGCCCCTCAATGAGCAGTTCTTC.

The J gene is TRBJ1-4, the V gene TRBV19; D gene unclear. The V and J ends lost 7 bases and 0 bases respectively, with 12 bases between them. The CDR3 loop spans 15 amino acids. Germline V CDR1 and CDR2: LNHDA, SQIVND (reference sequence). CDR3 bases: TGTGCCAGTAACCCGGGTCCAGCAACTAATGAAAAACTGTTTTTT. Encoded protein: CASNPGPATNEKLFF.

The chain has TRBV15 and TRBJ1-5; D is possibly TRBD1 (5 bases). Germline CDR1 LNHNV, CDR2 YYDKDF (reference sequence). The germline V and J ends were trimmed by 4 bases and 5 bases, with 15 bases remaining between them. The CDR3 totals 15 residues. Here the CDR3 reads CATSKFRGSDQPQHF. Here the CDR3 DNA reads TGTGCCACCAGCAAATTTCGGGGGTCAGATCAGCCCCAGCATTTT.

J is TRBJ1-2 and V is TRBV5-6; maybe TRBD1 (6 bases). Germline-derived CDR1 and CDR2 are SGHDT and YYEEEE. The CDR3 spans 12 residues. The ends were cut back, 0 bases at V and 8 bases at J, with 8 bases in the middle. The CDR3 bases are TGTGCCAGCAGCTTGGCCCAGGGGGGCTACACCTTC. Protein: CASSLAQGGYTF.

J is TRBJ1-1 and V is TRBV11-3, with 8 bases fitting TRBD1. The length of the CDR3 is 15 residues. Germline CDR1 is SGHNT and CDR2 is YENEEA. The V gene end was trimmed by 4 bases and the J gene end by 5 bases; junction bases not matched to a gene: 9. Here the CDR3 reads CASSSETGVRTEAFF. The CDR3 nucleotides are TGTGCCAGCAGCTCAGAGACAGGGGTACGGACTGAAGCTTTCTTT.

The DNA of the CDR3 is TGTGCCAGCAGTCCGTACGGGTACTCGAACACCGGGGAGCTGTTTTTT. It specifies CASSPYGYSNTGELFF. The V and J genes are TRBV27 and TRBJ2-2; no firm D call. V shed 5 bases and J shed 0 bases, with 13 bases lying between them. Germline CDR1 MNHEY, CDR2 SMNVEV (reference sequence). The CDR3 totals 16 residues.

The V gene is TRBV30, the J gene TRBJ2-1; D is unresolved. CDR1 is GTSNPN, CDR2 SVGIG, per germline (reference sequence). V lost 0 bases and J 12 bases, leaving 9 bases between the germline ends. The CDR3 length is 11 residues. CDR3 region: CAWSVRIRQFF. CDR3 sequence (DNA): TGTGCCTGGAGTGTGCGGATTCGGCAGTTCTTC.

This clone was seen a handful of times. The CDR3 DNA is TGTGCCAGCACCGAGGGGACAGACAATGAAAAACTGTTTTTT. Its translation is CASTEGTDNEKLFF. This chain uses TRBV2 with TRBJ1-4, with 7 nucleotides matching TRBD1. CDR3 length equals 14 residues. Germline V CDR1 and CDR2: SNHLY, FYNNEI. Trimming at V came to 7 bases and at J to 5 bases, leaving 7 bases not matched to a gene.

This clone was recorded a few times. The genes are TRBV2 and TRBJ2-3; D unresolved. Germline CDR1 SNHLY, CDR2 FYNNEI. Trimming removed 2 bases from V and 7 bases from J, with 4 bases in between. CDR3 length: 11 residues. CDR3 in DNA: TGTGCCAGCAGTGAACCATATACGCAGTATTTT. Protein product: CASSEPYTQYF.